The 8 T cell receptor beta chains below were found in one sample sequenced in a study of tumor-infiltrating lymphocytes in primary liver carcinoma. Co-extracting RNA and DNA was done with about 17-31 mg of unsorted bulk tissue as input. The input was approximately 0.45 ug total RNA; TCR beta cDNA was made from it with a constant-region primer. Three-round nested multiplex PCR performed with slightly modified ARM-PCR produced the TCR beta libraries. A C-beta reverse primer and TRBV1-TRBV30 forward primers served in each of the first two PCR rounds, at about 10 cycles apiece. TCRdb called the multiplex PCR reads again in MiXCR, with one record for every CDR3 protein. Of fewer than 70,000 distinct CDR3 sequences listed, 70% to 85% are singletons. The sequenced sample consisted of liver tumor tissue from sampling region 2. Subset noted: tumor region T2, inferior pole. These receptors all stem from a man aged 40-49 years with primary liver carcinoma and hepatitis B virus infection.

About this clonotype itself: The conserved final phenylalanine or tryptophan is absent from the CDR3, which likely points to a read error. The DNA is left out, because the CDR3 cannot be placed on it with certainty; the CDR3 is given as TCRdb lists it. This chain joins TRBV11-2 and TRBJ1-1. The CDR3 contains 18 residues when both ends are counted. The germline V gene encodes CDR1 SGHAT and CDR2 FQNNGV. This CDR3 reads CASSRRHLGDSGNTEAFL.

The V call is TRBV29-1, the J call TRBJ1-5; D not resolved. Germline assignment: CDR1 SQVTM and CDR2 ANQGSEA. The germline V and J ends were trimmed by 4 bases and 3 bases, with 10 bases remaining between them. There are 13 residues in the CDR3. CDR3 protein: CSVVELINQPQHF. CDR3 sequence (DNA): TGCAGCGTTGTCGAACTGATCAATCAGCCCCAGCATTTT.

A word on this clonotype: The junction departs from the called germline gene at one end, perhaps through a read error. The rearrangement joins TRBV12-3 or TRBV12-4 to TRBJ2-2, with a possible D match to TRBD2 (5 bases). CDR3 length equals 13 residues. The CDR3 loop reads CANSGYYTWELFF. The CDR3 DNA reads TGTGCCAACAGCGGCTACTACACCTGGGAGCTGTTTTTT.

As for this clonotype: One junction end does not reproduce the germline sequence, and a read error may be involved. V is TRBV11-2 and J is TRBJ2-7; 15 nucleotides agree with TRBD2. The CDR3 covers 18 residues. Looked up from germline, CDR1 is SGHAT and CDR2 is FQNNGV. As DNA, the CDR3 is TGTGCCAGCACCTTATCCGTTGGACTAGCGGGAGGGGGGTACGAGCAGTACTTC. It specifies CASTLSVGLAGGGYEQYF.

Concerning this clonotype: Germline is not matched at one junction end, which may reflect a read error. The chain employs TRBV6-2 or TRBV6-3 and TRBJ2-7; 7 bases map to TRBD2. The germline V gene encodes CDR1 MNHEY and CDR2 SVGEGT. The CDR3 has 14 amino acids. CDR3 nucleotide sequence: TGTGCCAGCAGATACTCGCGGGAGTCCTACGAGCAGTACTTC. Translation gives CASRYSRESYEQYF.

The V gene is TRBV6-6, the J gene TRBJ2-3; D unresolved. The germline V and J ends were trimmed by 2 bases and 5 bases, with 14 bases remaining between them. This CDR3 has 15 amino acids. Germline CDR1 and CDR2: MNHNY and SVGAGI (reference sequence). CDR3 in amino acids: CASSYPNNGIDTQYF. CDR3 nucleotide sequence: TGTGCCAGCAGTTACCCGAATAATGGCATAGATACGCAGTATTTT.

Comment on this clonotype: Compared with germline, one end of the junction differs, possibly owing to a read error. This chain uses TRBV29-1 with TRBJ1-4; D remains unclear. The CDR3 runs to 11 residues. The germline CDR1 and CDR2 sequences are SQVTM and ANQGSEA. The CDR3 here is CSGGTQERLFF. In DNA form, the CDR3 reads TGCAGCGGCGGAACTCAGGAAAGACTGTTTTTT.

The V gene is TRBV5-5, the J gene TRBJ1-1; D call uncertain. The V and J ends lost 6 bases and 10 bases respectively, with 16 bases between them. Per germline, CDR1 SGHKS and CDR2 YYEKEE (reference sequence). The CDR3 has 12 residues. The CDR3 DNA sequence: TGTGCCAGCAACATGTATACGGGGAGAGCTTTCTTT. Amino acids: CASNMYTGRAFF.